This entry is about one TCR beta chain. These data belong to a study of blood T cell repertoires in COVID-19. Profiling relied on immunoSEQ multiplex PCR, and the TCRdb table lists in-frame clones only, not all of them. The profile shows 95,000 to 150,000 clones, 70% to 75% of them singletons. The sequence came from a man older than 75 with COVID-19, enrolled during active disease. Sequencing was done on a sample of peripheral blood.

CDR3 DNA sequence: TGTGCCAGTAGTGTGGGGGCAGCAGATACGCAGTATTTT. Translation gives CASSVGAADTQYF. The chain employs TRBV19 and TRBJ2-3; maybe TRBD1 (6 bases). V lost 5 bases and J 4 bases, leaving 10 bases between the germline ends. Germline assignment: CDR1 LNHDA and CDR2 SQIVND (reference sequence). The CDR3 is 13 amino acids.